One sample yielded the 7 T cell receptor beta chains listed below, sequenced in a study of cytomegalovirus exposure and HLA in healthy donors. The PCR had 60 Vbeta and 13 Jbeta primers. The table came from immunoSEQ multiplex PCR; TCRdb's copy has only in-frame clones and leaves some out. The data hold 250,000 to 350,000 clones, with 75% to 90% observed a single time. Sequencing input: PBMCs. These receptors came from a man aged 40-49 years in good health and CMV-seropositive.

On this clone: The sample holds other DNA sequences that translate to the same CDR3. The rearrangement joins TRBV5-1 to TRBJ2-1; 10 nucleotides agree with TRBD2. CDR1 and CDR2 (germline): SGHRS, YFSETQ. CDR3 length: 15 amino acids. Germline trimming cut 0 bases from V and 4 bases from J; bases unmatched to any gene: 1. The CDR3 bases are TGCGCCAGCAGCTTGGGGACTAGCGGATACAATGAGCAGTTCTTC. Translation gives CASSLGTSGYNEQFF.

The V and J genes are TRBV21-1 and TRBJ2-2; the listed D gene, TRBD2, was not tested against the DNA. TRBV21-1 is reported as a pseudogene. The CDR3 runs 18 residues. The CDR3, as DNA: TGTGCCAGCAGCACCCAGGACACAGCGGGAGCTTTCCCCGGGGAGCTGTTTTTT. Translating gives CASSTQDTAGAFPGELFF.

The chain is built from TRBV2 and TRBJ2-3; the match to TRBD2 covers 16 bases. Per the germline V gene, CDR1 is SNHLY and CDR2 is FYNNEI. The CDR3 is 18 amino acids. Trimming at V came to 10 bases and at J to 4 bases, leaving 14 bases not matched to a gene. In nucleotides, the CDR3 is TGTGCCATCAGACCTACCGGGACTAGCGGGAGGGCCCCAGATACGCAGTATTTT. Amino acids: CAIRPTGTSGRAPDTQYF.

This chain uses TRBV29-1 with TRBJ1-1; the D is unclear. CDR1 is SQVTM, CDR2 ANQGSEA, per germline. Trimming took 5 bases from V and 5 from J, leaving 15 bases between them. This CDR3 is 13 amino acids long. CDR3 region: CSVRTPGRTEAFF. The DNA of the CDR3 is TGCAGCGTTCGGACTCCCGGAAGGACTGAAGCTTTCTTT.

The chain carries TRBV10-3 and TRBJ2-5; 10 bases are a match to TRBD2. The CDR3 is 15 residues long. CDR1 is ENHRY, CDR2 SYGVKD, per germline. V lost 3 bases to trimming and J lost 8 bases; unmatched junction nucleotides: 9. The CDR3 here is CAISDSSGSGRTQYF. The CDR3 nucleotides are TGTGCCATCAGTGATTCTAGCGGGAGTGGGCGAACCCAGTACTTC.

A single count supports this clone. In nucleotides, the CDR3 is TGTGCCAGCAGCTTAAGGTCACAGGACCTCGACAATGAGCAGTTCTTC. It yields the protein CASSLRSQDLDNEQFF. The chain is built from TRBV7-9 and TRBJ2-1, with a weak D call TRBD1 (5 bases). V was shortened by 2 bases and J by 5 bases, with 16 bases between the two germline ends. The germline V gene encodes CDR1 SEHNR and CDR2 FQNEAQ (reference sequence). The CDR3 loop spans 16 amino acids.

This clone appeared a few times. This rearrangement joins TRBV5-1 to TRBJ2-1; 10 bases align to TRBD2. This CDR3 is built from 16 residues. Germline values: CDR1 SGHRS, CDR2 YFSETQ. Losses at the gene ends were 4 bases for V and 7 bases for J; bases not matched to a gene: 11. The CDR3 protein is CASSPLAGANENEQFF. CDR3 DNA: TGCGCCAGCAGCCCCCTAGCGGGAGCCAATGAGAATGAGCAGTTCTTC.